These 8 T cell receptor beta chains came from one sample sequenced in a study of response to subunit inactivated influenza vaccine. TCRdb used MiXCR to reprocess the RT-PCR reads, holding one entry per CDR3 protein. Among about 570,000 distinct CDR3 sequences, over 9% were seen once, and the ten largest hold 11%. The same data also contributed to another study, on T cells expressing NK-cell markers. That source reports: 5'RACE template switching with UMIs generated TCR beta cDNA.

Source: PBMCs from blood, taken on the day of vaccination. The origin of the receptors is a man aged 50 to 59 who received an inactivated influenza vaccine.

This clonotype was observed a handful of times. V gene TRBV29-1 combines with J gene TRBJ2-7; 7 bases are a match to TRBD1. Germline V lookup: CDR1 SQVTM, CDR2 ANQGSEA. This CDR3 region has 15 residues. Trimming cost V 7 bases and J 5 bases; bases outside gene matches: 17. The CDR3 spells CSATLPSTGRNEQYF. CDR3 coding DNA: TGCAGCGCCACGTTGCCCTCGACAGGGCGAAACGAGCAGTACTTC.

This clonotype came up a few times. The chain couples TRBV5-1 to TRBJ2-1, with TRBD2 identical over 14 bases. From germline, CDR1 is SGHRS and CDR2 YFSETQ. Trimming took 0 bases from V and 9 from J; bases not matched to a gene: 8. The CDR3 covers 17 residues. CDR3 residues: CASSLAPGTSGGSEQFF. DNA for the CDR3: TGCGCCAGCAGCTTGGCTCCCGGGACTAGCGGGGGTAGTGAGCAGTTCTTC.

This clonotype was detected a few times. The V gene is TRBV7-2, the J gene TRBJ2-5, with D possibly being TRBD2 (5 bases). The germline gives CDR1 SGHTA, CDR2 FQGNSA. Deletions cut 1 base from V and 2 bases from J, with 14 bases between. The length of the CDR3 is 16 residues. CDR3 DNA sequence: TGTGCCAGCAGCTTAGGTCGGGCTAGCTTACAAGAGACCCAGTACTTC. Translated: CASSLGRASLQETQYF. Filled out from reference TRBV7-2 and TRBJ2-5, the complete variable domain reads GAGVSQSPSNKVTEKGKDVELRCDPISGHTALYWYRQSLGQGLEFLIYFQGNSAPDKSGLPSDRFSAERTGGSVSTLTIQRTQQEDSAVYLCASSLGRASLQETQYFGPGTRLLVL.

V gene TRBV28 combines with J gene TRBJ2-1; D gene ambiguous. This CDR3 contains 14 residues. CDR1 MDHEN and CDR2 SYDVKM come from the germline V gene. Between the trimmed V and J ends, which lost 8 bases and 1 base, there was a span of 12 bases. The CDR3 is CASLRYSSYNEQFF. The CDR3 nucleotides are TGTGCCAGCCTGAGGTACAGTTCCTACAATGAGCAGTTCTTC.

A few counts support this clonotype. The chain carries TRBV2 and TRBJ2-1; TRBD2 might be the D (6 bases). The V and J ends lost 9 bases and 3 bases respectively, with 12 bases between them. CDR3 length: 13 amino acids. CDR1 and CDR2 from the germline V gene are SNHLY and FYNNEI. In DNA form, the CDR3 reads TGTGCCAGTACGGGGGTTGTCTACAATGAGCAGTTCTTC. Translation: CASTGVVYNEQFF.

The chain has TRBV6-1 and TRBJ2-5; TRBD1 agrees at 8 bases. V dropped 7 bases and J dropped 2; count of bases not matched to a gene: 6. The length of the CDR3 is 14 residues. Germline V gene lookup returns CDR1 MNHNS and CDR2 SASEGT. CDR3 bases: TGTGCCAGCAAAAGGGGACAGGTTCAAGAGACCCAGTACTTC. Translation gives CASKRGQVQETQYF.

This clonotype was seen a few times. The gene calls are TRBV11-2 and TRBJ2-1; TRBD2 matches at 10 bases. The CDR3 extends over 18 amino acids. Germline loops: CDR1 SGHAT, CDR2 FQNNGV. The V segment lost 2 bases and the J segment 5 bases; nucleotides outside the gene matches: 12. Written as DNA, the CDR3 is TGTGCCAGCAGCTTAAGTCCGGGACTAGCGCCTCGCCACAATGAGCAGTTCTTC. Amino acids: CASSLSPGLAPRHNEQFF.

This clonotype was counted many times. This rearrangement joins TRBV29-1 to TRBJ2-5; D is perhaps TRBD1 (6 bases). Germline V CDR1 and CDR2: SQVTM, ANQGSEA. This CDR3 is built from 13 residues. Trimming cost V 6 bases and J 1 base, with 12 bases left between them. CDR3 sequence (DNA): TGCAGCGTCGTACGGACAGTCCAAGAGACCCAGTACTTC. Its translation is CSVVRTVQETQYF.